This T cell receptor beta chain was profiled in a study of spatial heterogeneity in lung cancer (dated by TCRdb to the late 2010s). Describing the broader study: Beta-chain transcripts were consistently detected in greater numbers than alpha-chain transcripts, which likely reflected higher beta-chain transcript abundance. A strong correlation was found between TCR transcript counts in tumor regions and a T cell transcriptional module score from matched bulk RNA-seq. In non-small cell lung cancer, the study made a quantitative comparison of TCR alpha and beta repertoires among multiple tumor regions, matched nontumor lung and blood. At surgery, both alpha and beta chains were TCR-sequenced in 220 tumor regions, about 64 matched nontumor lung samples and a few dozen PBMC samples. Nonsynonymous mutation counts, determined by whole-exome sequencing of tumor tissue, were related to features of the TCR repertoire. In the raw uncorrected reads, each unique combination of TCR and UMI appeared on average more than ten times.

Receptors were amplified or captured by 5' RACE. TCRdb shows the sequencer as NextSeq 500. The TCR library protocol attached a unique molecular identifier to each TCR cDNA molecule to allow correction of PCR and sequencing errors. The source study handled its data this way. Decombinator tools were used for TCR identification, UMI-based error correction and CDR3 extraction. Expanded TCRs were defined as those above a frequency of 2 per 1,000, corresponding to the top 1% of the tumor frequency distribution. Expanded tumor TCRs statistically deemed absent (corrected P<0.05) from at least one tumor region were classed as regional, and all other expanded tumor TCRs were classed as ubiquitous. Each repertoire was subsampled 100 times to 5,000 TCRs, after which Renyi diversity was computed with the R vegan package. CDR3 similarity networks were built from amino acid triplet string-kernel similarity, connecting CDR3s with pairwise similarity above 0.82. TCRdb cleaned the public reads at Q25 with fastp, built clones with MiXCR and kept in-frame beta chains. Each entry is one CDR3 protein sequence, shown with its most common DNA and genes. TCRdb's processing, not the authors', yielded these V and J calls. The sample table shows fewer than 7,000 distinct CDR3 sequences, and around 15% are seen once. Clones ranked in the top ten supply 9.8% of the sample.

According to the study, the label for this sample's time point signals: sample taken at primary tumor resection. Donors were over 60 patients with early-stage, untreated non-small cell lung cancer from the lung TRACERx cohort. For TCR sequencing, whole RNA was extracted from tumor and nontumor lung tissue, or from cryopreserved PBMC samples, and no cell sorting was done. Only patients with enough RNA available from two or more tumor regions were chosen for TCR sequencing. A lung pathologist reviewed the tumor and adjacent nontumor lung specimens before the specimens were selected. This clonotype is described as medium-sized (0.01 to 0.1%). Its target antigen remains unknown. Base quality data are lacking; no much larger clone is found one base away. Germline trimming amounts to 10 bases on V and 7 bases on J, with 5 as the count of junction bases outside the gene matches. From the cysteine through the phenylalanine, the CDR3 covers 11 amino acids. Only the CDR3 DNA stays, 33 bases, in frame from base 1.

Results the study describes overall, beyond this receptor: TCR-seq coverage of tumor T cells was estimated at only around 7% for alpha chains and 12% to 15% for beta chains. The count of ubiquitous expanded TCRs correlated with the count of ubiquitous nonsynonymous mutations, and the count of regional expanded TCRs correlated with the count of regional nonsynonymous mutations. A correlation was observed between the number of expanded intratumoral alpha and beta TCRs and the tumor nonsynonymous mutation count. Additional single-cell paired TCR alpha and beta sequencing was considered necessary to confirm, at a functional level, the hypothesis that regional TCRs recognize regional mutations.

The chain couples TRBV12-3 or TRBV12-4 to TRBJ1-1; 8 middle bases align to TRBD1. Material: lung tumor tissue, obtained at surgery. The TCR originated in a male donor with early-stage non-small cell lung cancer. The nucleotide sequence is given as TGTGCCACCAGGACAGGGATTGAAGCTTTCTTT. This sequence encodes CATRTGIEAFF.